Shown below are 32 T cell receptor beta chains from a single sample sequenced in a study of beta chain features in type 1 diabetes. Expressed TCRB transcripts got sequenced, as all isolated RNA was reverse transcribed. The data were produced by immunoSEQ multiplex PCR, yet TCRdb's version contains in-frame clones alone and is incomplete. Of 200,000 to 300,000 clones in the sample, 27% are singletons; the top ten hold under 5%. The specimen sequenced was central memory CD4+ T cells from blood. These receptor sequences come from a man aged 25-45 years in good health.

This rearrangement joins TRBV7-9 to TRBJ2-1; 9 bases line up with TRBD2. Trimming at V came to 5 bases and at J to 14 bases, leaving 19 bases not matched to a gene. Per the germline V gene, CDR1 is SEHNR and CDR2 is FQNEAQ (reference sequence). The CDR3 sequence is 16 residues long. The CDR3 region has the DNA TGTGCCAGCAGCCTCTCCCTAGCGGGGTCTCGGGCGGTTGAGTTCTTC. Its translation: CASSLSLAGSRAVEFF.

This clone occurred a few times. The chain is built from TRBV19 and TRBJ1-1; the D gene is possibly TRBD1 (6 bases). V lost 6 bases and J lost 11, with 22 bases in between. Germline CDR1 and CDR2: LNHDA and SQIVND (reference sequence). The CDR3 extends over 14 amino acids. The chain's CDR3 is CASRPTGTLNQAFF. In DNA form, the CDR3 reads TGTGCCAGTAGACCCACCGGGACACTGAATCAGGCTTTCTTT.

A word on this clone: Distinct nucleotide sequences in the sample also encode this CDR3. V is TRBV5-1 and J is TRBJ2-5; D may be TRBD1 (5 bases). V lost 4 bases to trimming and J lost 1 base, with 5 bases between them. Germline CDR1 and CDR2: SGHRS and YFSETQ. The CDR3 covers 12 residues. Here the CDR3 reads CASSDSQETQYF. In DNA form, the CDR3 reads TGCGCCAGCAGCGACAGCCAAGAGACCCAGTACTTC.

The table lists this clone with a few counts. CDR3 nucleotide sequence: TGTGCCAGCACGTCTCGACTAGCCAGGGGGGAGACCCAGTACTTC. It specifies CASTSRLARGETQYF. The chain couples TRBV27 to TRBJ2-5, with D perhaps assigned TRBD1 or TRBD2 (7 bases each). V gave up 7 bases and J gave up 5 bases, with 20 bases separating them. Germline V lookup: CDR1 MNHEY, CDR2 SMNVEV (reference sequence). This CDR3 has 15 residues.

V is TRBV4-1 and J is TRBJ2-1, with a weak D call TRBD1 (6 bases). The CDR3 covers 13 residues. Trimming shortened V by 3 bases and J by 15 bases, and 18 bases separated the two germline ends. Germline V gene data show CDR1 as MGHRA and CDR2 as YSYEKL. The CDR3 here is CASSHHDRFNLFF. The CDR3 DNA follows: TGCGCCAGCAGCCACCACGACAGGTTCAATTTGTTCTTC.

V and J are TRBV30 and TRBJ1-1, with D hard to call. The CDR3 totals 11 residues. Trimming stripped 4 bases from V and 5 bases from J, with 8 bases between. CDR1 is GTSNPN, CDR2 SVGIG, per germline (reference sequence). This chain's CDR3 is CAWIWGTEAFF. The CDR3 DNA follows: TGTGCCTGGATCTGGGGAACTGAAGCTTTCTTT. The full variable domain, in which reference TRBV30 and TRBJ1-1 provide the parts outside the CDR3, is SQTIHQWPATLVQPVGSPLSLECTVEGTSNPNLYWYRQAAGRGLQLLFYSVGIGQISSEVPQNLSASRPQDRQFILSSKKLLLSDSGFYLCAWIWGTEAFFGQGTRLTVV.

On this clone: This CDR3 is also generated by other DNA sequences in the sample. This sequence joins TRBV18 and TRBJ2-7, with no clear D. This CDR3 spans 14 amino acids. V gave up 2 bases and J gave up 2 bases, with 10 bases separating them. Germline-derived CDR1 and CDR2 are KGHSH and LQKENI. The CDR3 nucleotides read TGTGCCAGCTCACCATCCCAAGGGCCCTACGAGCAGTACTTC. Protein: CASSPSQGPYEQYF.

In this sample, this clone turned up once. The gene calls are TRBV5-4 and TRBJ1-4, with 7 nucleotides matching TRBD1. This CDR3 contains 15 residues. Germline V gene data show CDR1 as SGHNT and CDR2 as YYREEE (reference sequence). V lost 4 bases, J lost 3 bases, and 6 bases stayed unmatched. In DNA form, the CDR3 reads TGTGCCAGCAGCCGGGACAGCGCCTCTAATGAAAAACTGTTTTTT. Translated: CASSRDSASNEKLFF.

J is TRBJ1-1 and V is TRBV19, with no clear D. The CDR3 sequence is 13 residues long. V was clipped by 5 bases and J by 1 base, with 8 bases between them. CDR1 LNHDA and CDR2 SQIVND come from the germline V gene (reference sequence). CDR3 amino acids: CASSGKGNTEAFF. Here the CDR3 DNA reads TGTGCCAGTAGTGGGAAGGGGAACACTGAAGCTTTCTTT.

The sample holds many counts of this clone. The CDR3 DNA sequence: TGTGCCACCAGCAGGCGTAGCGGGAGCTACAATGAGCAGTTCTTC. This sequence encodes CATSRRSGSYNEQFF. V usage is TRBV15 and J usage is TRBJ2-1; 9 bases are a match to TRBD2. The germline V gene encodes CDR1 LNHNV and CDR2 YYDKDF (reference sequence). The CDR3 runs to 15 residues. The trim removed 3 bases at V and 3 bases at J, leaving 3 bases unmatched.

In DNA, the CDR3 is TGTGCCAGCGGACAGGGCTACGAGCAGTACTTC. Its translation: CASGQGYEQYF. The chain links TRBV25-1 to TRBJ2-7, with 8 bases lining up with TRBD1. The germline V gene has CDR1 MGHDK and CDR2 SYGVNS. Trimming removed 8 bases from V and 3 bases from J; junction bases left unmatched: 0. There are 11 residues in the CDR3.

CDR3 loop: CASSPQNRNEQFF. CDR3 bases: TGTGCCAGCAGCCCACAGAATCGCAATGAGCAGTTCTTC. The rearrangement joins TRBV7-2 to TRBJ2-1, with unresolved D. This CDR3 comprises 13 residues. V was pared by 5 bases and J by 6 bases, with 11 bases between. Germline V gene sequence: CDR1 SGHTA, CDR2 FQGNSA.

This clone was counted a few times. This sequence joins TRBV4-2 and TRBJ1-1; D is unresolved. Germline CDR1 is LGHNA and CDR2 is YNFKEQ. CDR3 length equals 13 residues. V was shortened by 0 bases and J by 11 bases, with 13 bases between the two germline ends. The CDR3 region is CASSQDALGLAFF. CDR3 nucleotides: TGTGCCAGCAGCCAAGATGCACTTGGATTGGCTTTCTTT.

For this clone: At the DNA level, this CDR3 is encoded by other sequences in the same sample as well. CDR3: CASSRDTEAFF. The CDR3 DNA sequence: TGTGCCAGCTCACGGGACACTGAAGCTTTCTTT. The V and J genes are TRBV18 and TRBJ1-1; no clear D. The V end lost 4 bases, the J end lost 3 bases, and 3 bases lay between the germline ends. Germline loops: CDR1 KGHSH, CDR2 LQKENI. The CDR3 has 11 residues.

This clone was counted a few times. The V gene is TRBV5-4, the J gene TRBJ1-2; the match to TRBD1 covers 7 bases. This CDR3 region has 14 residues. Trimming at V came to 2 bases and at J to 2 bases, leaving 3 bases not matched to a gene. Per germline, CDR1 SGHNT and CDR2 YYREEE (reference sequence). CDR3 in amino acids: CASSFEGANYGYTF. CDR3 coding DNA: TGTGCCAGCAGCTTCGAGGGGGCGAACTATGGCTACACCTTC.

This clone came up many times. The J gene is TRBJ2-5, the V gene TRBV18; a possible D gene is TRBD1 (6 bases). Germline CDR1 KGHSH, CDR2 LQKENI. The CDR3 has 13 amino acids. V lost 4 bases and J lost 2, with 8 bases in between. The CDR3 here is CASSQGQQETQYF. The DNA for the CDR3 is TGTGCCAGCTCACAAGGACAGCAAGAGACCCAGTACTTC.

J is TRBJ2-5 and V is TRBV5-4; 8 bases align to TRBD2. Germline V gene lookup returns CDR1 SGHNT and CDR2 YYREEE (reference sequence). The CDR3 contains 14 residues. V trimming: 3 bases; J trimming: 4 bases; junction bases outside the gene matches: 5. CDR3 region: CASSSGGLGETQYF. CDR3 nucleotides: TGTGCCAGCAGCTCGGGGGGGCTTGGAGAGACCCAGTACTTC.

In this sample, this clone turned up a few times. The chain uses TRBV4-3 and TRBJ2-1, with D maybe TRBD2 (6 bases). Germline lookup yields CDR1 LGHNA and CDR2 YSLEER. The CDR3 spans 15 residues. V lost 0 bases and J lost 9, with 15 bases in between. The CDR3 is CASSQEGSGKGEQFF. As DNA, the CDR3 is TGCGCCAGCAGCCAAGAGGGTAGCGGAAAGGGTGAGCAGTTCTTC.

V and J are TRBV5-6 and TRBJ2-7; 11 nucleotides align to TRBD2. After removal of 4 bases from V and 2 bases from J, the junction contained 5 bases not matched to a gene. Germline assignment: CDR1 SGHDT and CDR2 YYEEEE. The CDR3 extends over 15 amino acids. CDR3: CASSQGLAGTYEQYF. The CDR3 region has the DNA TGTGCCAGCAGCCAAGGACTAGCGGGCACCTACGAGCAGTACTTC.

The rearrangement links TRBV29-1 to TRBJ2-5; 7 positions match TRBD2. V shed 7 bases and J 3 bases; nucleotides not matched to a gene: 8. Germline loops: CDR1 SQVTM, CDR2 ANQGSEA. The CDR3 covers 13 residues. CDR3 amino acids: CSESSGREETQYF. As DNA, the CDR3 is TGCAGCGAATCCAGTGGGAGGGAAGAGACCCAGTACTTC.

This clone has only a few counts. J is TRBJ2-5 and V is TRBV29-1; D is unresolved. V shed 7 bases and J shed 4 bases, with 10 bases lying between them. Germline values: CDR1 SQVTM, CDR2 ANQGSEA. The CDR3 consists of 11 residues. CDR3 residues: CSASWGETQYF. The CDR3 DNA is TGCAGCGCCTCCTGGGGAGAGACCCAGTACTTC.

The V gene is TRBV4-3, the J gene TRBJ2-2; no reliable D call. V lost 1 base and J 4 bases, leaving 7 bases between the germline ends. The CDR3 sequence is 14 residues long. Germline V lookup: CDR1 LGHNA, CDR2 YSLEER. CDR3 bases: TGCGCCAGCAGCCAAGTTGTGTCCACCGGGGAGCTGTTTTTT. Its protein is CASSQVVSTGELFF.

The CDR3 region is CASSLDRENYGYTF. The CDR3 nucleotides are TGTGCCAGCAGCTTGGATCGGGAGAACTATGGCTACACCTTC. V gene TRBV5-4 combines with J gene TRBJ1-2; D gene unclear. This CDR3 has 14 residues. Germline CDR1 SGHNT, CDR2 YYREEE (reference sequence). V dropped 0 bases and J dropped 2 bases, with 8 bases sitting between them.

Turning to this clone: A much larger clone lies one base from this, so it may be a read error. The chain employs TRBV5-4 and TRBJ2-3; TRBD1 matches 9 bases. The V and J ends lost 3 bases and 1 base, in that order; junction bases with no gene match: 0. Germline CDR1 is SGHNT and CDR2 is YYREEE (reference sequence). The CDR3 has 14 residues. CDR3 amino acids: CASSWTGGTDTQYF. DNA of the CDR3: TGTGCCAGCAGCTGGACAGGGGGCACAGATACGCAGTATTTT.

This clone was counted many times. The chain links TRBV21-1 to TRBJ2-5; the table names TRBD1, a call not compared with the DNA. TRBV21-1 is a documented pseudogene. There are 14 residues in the CDR3. The CDR3, as DNA: TGTGCCAGCAGCGCCCGTGACAGGCAAGAGACCCAGTACTTC. Its translation is CASSARDRQETQYF.

The chain recombines TRBV30 with TRBJ2-7, with D possibly TRBD2 on 6 matching bases. Germline V gives CDR1 GTSNPN, CDR2 SVGIG (reference sequence). This CDR3 spans 12 amino acids. Trimming pared 3 bases from V and 6 bases from J, leaving 12 bases between. The CDR3 here is CAWRGEVREQYF. CDR3 DNA: TGTGCCTGGAGGGGGGAGGTCCGCGAGCAGTACTTC.

The table lists this clone with a few counts. The chain has TRBV9 and TRBJ2-1; 7 bases match TRBD2. The germline gives CDR1 SGDLS, CDR2 YYNGEE. V was clipped by 2 bases and J by 9 bases; unmatched bases: 14. This CDR3 has 16 amino acids. The CDR3 bases are TGTGCCAGCAGCGTCACCGGGGACCCCAGGGAGGGTGAGCAGTTCTTC. It specifies CASSVTGDPREGEQFF.

The V call is TRBV7-2, the J call TRBJ1-6; no firm D call. The length of the CDR3 is 13 residues. Trimming stripped 6 bases from V and 9 bases from J, with 12 bases between. Germline CDR1 is SGHTA and CDR2 is FQGNSA. The CDR3 is CASSFKWGSPLHF. CDR3 coding DNA: TGTGCCAGCAGTTTTAAGTGGGGTTCACCCCTCCACTTT.

The table lists this clone with a few counts. The gene calls are TRBV10-2 and TRBJ1-1, with 7 bases fitting TRBD1. CDR1 is WSHSY and CDR2 is SAAADI in the germline V gene. The J segment lost 9 bases and the V segment lost 8 bases, leaving 9 bases of the junction unmatched. The CDR3 extends over 12 amino acids. CDR3 residues: CASRTGEGQAFF. CDR3 bases: TGCGCCAGCCGCACAGGGGAGGGTCAAGCTTTCTTT.

This clone showed up many times. The gene calls are TRBV5-6 and TRBJ1-1; the D is unclear. The CDR3 sequence is 15 residues long. The germline gives CDR1 SGHDT, CDR2 YYEEEE. V lost 4 bases, J lost 2 bases, and 15 bases lay in between. As DNA, the CDR3 is TGTGCCAGCAGCAGTGGTGCGGACCCAAACACTGAAGCTTTCTTT. As protein: CASSSGADPNTEAFF.

This clone showed up just a few times. The rearrangement links TRBV30 to TRBJ2-3, with 10 positions matching TRBD2. The CDR3 has 15 amino acids. The germline CDR1 and CDR2 sequences are GTSNPN and SVGIG (reference sequence). V was pared by 2 bases and J by 3 bases, with 5 bases of the junction left unmatched. DNA of the CDR3: TGTGCCTGGAGTTCTAGCGGGAGTGGTACAGATACGCAGTATTTT. Protein product: CAWSSSGSGTDTQYF.

This clone was recorded at least ten times. The V and J genes are TRBV28 and TRBJ2-7; D unclear. Between the trimmed V and J ends, which lost 2 bases and 9 bases, there was a span of 14 bases. The CDR3 has 13 amino acids. Germline-derived CDR1 and CDR2 are MDHEN and SYDVKM. The CDR3 DNA sequence: TGTGCCAGCAGTTTAGGAACGGTGGAAGTGCAGTACTTC. Encoded protein: CASSLGTVEVQYF. Full variable domain (remainder filled in from reference TRBV28 and TRBJ2-7): DVKVTQSSRYLVKRTGEKVFLECVQDMDHENMFWYRQDPGLGLRLIYFSYDVKMKEKGDIPEGYSVSREKKERFSLILESASTNQTSMYLCASSLGTVEVQYFGPGTRLTVT.